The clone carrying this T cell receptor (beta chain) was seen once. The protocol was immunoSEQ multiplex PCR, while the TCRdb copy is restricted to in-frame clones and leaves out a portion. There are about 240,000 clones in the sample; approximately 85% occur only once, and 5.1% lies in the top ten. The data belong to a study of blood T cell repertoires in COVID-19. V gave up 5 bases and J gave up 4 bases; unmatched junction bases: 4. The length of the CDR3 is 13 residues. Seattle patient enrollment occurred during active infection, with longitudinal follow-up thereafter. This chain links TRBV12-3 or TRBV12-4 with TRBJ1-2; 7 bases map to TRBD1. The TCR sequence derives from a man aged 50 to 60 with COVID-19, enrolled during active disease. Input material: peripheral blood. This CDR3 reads CASSLGQAYGYTF. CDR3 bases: TGTGCCAGCAGTCTAGGACAGGCCTATGGCTACACCTTC.